The 5 T cell receptor beta chains presented below share a single source sample, sequenced in a study of early T cells in non-severe SARS-CoV-2 infection. Each CDR3 protein gets one entry after TCRdb re-called the 5' RACE reads with MiXCR. Among around 66,000 distinct CDR3 sequences listed, about 6% were seen once. The input for sequencing was whole blood, taken at baseline. Receptors were obtained from an adult who was a healthcare worker with PCR-confirmed SARS-CoV-2 infection or an uninfected control (not recorded which).

In its sample, this clonotype was seen many times. CDR3 nucleotides: TGTGCCAGCAGCTTAGACTCGGACGACACTGAAGCTTTCTTT. Its translation: CASSLDSDDTEAFF. The rearrangement links TRBV11-2 to TRBJ1-1; D is unresolved. The CDR3 extends over 14 amino acids. CDR1 is SGHAT and CDR2 is FQNNGV in the germline V gene. Trimming shortened V by 0 bases and J by 3 bases, and 8 bases separated the two germline ends.

The sample holds many counts of this clonotype. This chain connects TRBV27 to TRBJ2-1, with 12 positions matching TRBD2. The germline V gene encodes CDR1 MNHEY and CDR2 SMNVEV (reference sequence). V dropped 3 bases and J dropped 10; count of bases not matched to a gene: 16. The CDR3 is made up of 18 amino acids. CDR3 sequence reads: CASSLASGRALVVEEQFF. The CDR3 coding sequence is TGTGCCAGCAGTTTGGCTAGCGGGAGGGCTTTGGTAGTAGAGGAGCAGTTCTTC.

The chain employs TRBV10-3 and TRBJ1-5; D is possibly TRBD1 (5 bases). Germline V gene data show CDR1 as ENHRY and CDR2 as SYGVKD. The CDR3 contains 15 residues. The V end was cut by 5 bases, the J end by 3 bases, with 14 bases between. The CDR3 sequence: CAISPTDSPNQPQHF. CDR3 nucleotides: TGTGCCATCAGTCCAACCGACAGCCCCAATCAGCCCCAGCATTTT.

The table lists this clonotype with many counts. The chain uses TRBV6-1 and TRBJ1-1; D is undetermined. V lost 8 bases and J lost 3, with 13 bases in between. Germline lookup yields CDR1 MNHNS and CDR2 SASEGT. The CDR3 consists of 13 residues. CDR3: CASRSIRDTEAFF. CDR3 in DNA: TGTGCCAGCCGTTCTATCCGGGACACTGAAGCTTTCTTT.

This clonotype was picked up many times. The chain employs TRBV20-1 and TRBJ1-6; no reliable D call. V was clipped by 6 bases and J by 10 bases, with 19 bases between them. CDR1 is DFQATT, CDR2 SNEGSKA, per germline (reference sequence). The CDR3 is 14 amino acids. The CDR3 protein is CSAPSLPDISPLHF. The DNA for the CDR3 is TGCAGTGCGCCAAGCCTACCAGACATCTCACCCCTCCACTTT.